Detailed here is one T cell receptor (beta chain). What it recognizes is unknown. The entry originates in a study of T cell responses to AZD1222 COVID-19 vaccine. V dropped 4 bases and J dropped 9 bases, with 16 bases sitting between them. The CDR3 totals 14 residues. Germline CDR1 reads LNHDA; CDR2 reads SQIVND (reference sequence). Sequencing was performed with immunoSEQ multiplex PCR; in TCRdb, only in-frame clones are kept and a portion is missing. The sample holds 120,000 to 150,000 clones, around 83% seen once. Whole-study findings and limits: CD4 TCRs covered the whole spike, strongest at regions 160-218 and 743-854. Females outnumbered males among donors, who were mostly white British; clonal diversity was possibly underestimated. It was only 6 or 7 AZD1222 recipients who were seropositive at baseline.

The starting material was peripheral blood, obtained on day 0 of MenACWY control vaccination. The TCR comes from an adult in good health. The V call is TRBV19, the J call TRBJ2-1; D perhaps matches TRBD2 (5 bases). The CDR3 DNA is TGTGCCAGTAGTAACGGTATCGGGGAAAGTGAGCAGTTCTTC. Protein sequence: CASSNGIGESEQFF.